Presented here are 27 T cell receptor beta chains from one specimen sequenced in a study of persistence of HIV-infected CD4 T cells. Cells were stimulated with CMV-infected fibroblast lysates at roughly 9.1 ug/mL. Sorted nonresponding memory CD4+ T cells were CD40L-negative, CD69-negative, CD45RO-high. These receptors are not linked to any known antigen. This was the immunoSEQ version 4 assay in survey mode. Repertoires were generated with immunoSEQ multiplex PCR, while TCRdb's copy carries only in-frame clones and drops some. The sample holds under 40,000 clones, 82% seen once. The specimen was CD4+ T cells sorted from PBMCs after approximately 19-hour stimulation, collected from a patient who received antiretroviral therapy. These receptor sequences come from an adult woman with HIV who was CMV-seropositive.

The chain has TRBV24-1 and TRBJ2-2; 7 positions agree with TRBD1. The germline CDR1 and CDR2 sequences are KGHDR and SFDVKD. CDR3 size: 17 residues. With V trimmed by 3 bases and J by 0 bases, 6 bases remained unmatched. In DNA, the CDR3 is TGTGCCACCAGTGATCCCAGACAGGGTGCGAACACCGGGGAGCTGTTTTTT. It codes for CATSDPRQGANTGELFF.

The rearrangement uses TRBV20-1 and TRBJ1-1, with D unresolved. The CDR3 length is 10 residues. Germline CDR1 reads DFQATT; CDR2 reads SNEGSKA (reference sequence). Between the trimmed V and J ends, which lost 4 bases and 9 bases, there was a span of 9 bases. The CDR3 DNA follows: TGCAGTGCTACGGGGTACAAAGCTTTCTTT. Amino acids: CSATGYKAFF.

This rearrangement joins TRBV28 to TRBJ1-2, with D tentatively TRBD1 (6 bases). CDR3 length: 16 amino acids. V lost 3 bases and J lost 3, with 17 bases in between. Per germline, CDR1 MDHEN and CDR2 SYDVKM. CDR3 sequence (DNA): TGTGCCAGCAGTTTCTCAGGGGCGGGGAGGTACTATGGCTACACCTTC. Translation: CASSFSGAGRYYGYTF.

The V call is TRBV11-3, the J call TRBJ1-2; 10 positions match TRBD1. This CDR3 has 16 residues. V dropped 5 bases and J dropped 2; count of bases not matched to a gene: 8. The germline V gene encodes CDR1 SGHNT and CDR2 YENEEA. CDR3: CASSQYKTGGNYGYTF. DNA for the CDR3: TGTGCCAGCAGCCAATATAAGACAGGGGGCAACTATGGCTACACCTTC.

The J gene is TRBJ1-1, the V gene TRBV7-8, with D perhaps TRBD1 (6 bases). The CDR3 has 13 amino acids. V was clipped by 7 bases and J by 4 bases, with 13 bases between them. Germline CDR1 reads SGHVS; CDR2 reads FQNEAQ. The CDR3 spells CASKKGEVTEAFF. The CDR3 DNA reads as TGTGCCAGCAAAAAGGGGGAGGTCACTGAAGCTTTCTTT.

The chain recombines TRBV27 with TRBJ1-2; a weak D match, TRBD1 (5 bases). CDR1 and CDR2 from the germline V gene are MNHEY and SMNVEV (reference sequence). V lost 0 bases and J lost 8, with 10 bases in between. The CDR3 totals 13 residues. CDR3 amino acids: CASSLSRQRGYTF. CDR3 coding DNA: TGTGCCAGCAGTTTATCTCGACAGCGGGGCTACACCTTC.

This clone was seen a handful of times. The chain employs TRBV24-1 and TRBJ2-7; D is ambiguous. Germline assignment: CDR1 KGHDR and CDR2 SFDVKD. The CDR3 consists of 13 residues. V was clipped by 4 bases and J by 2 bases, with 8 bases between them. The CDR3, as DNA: TGTGCCACCAGTGACCCGAACACCTACGAGCAGTACTTC. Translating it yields CATSDPNTYEQYF.

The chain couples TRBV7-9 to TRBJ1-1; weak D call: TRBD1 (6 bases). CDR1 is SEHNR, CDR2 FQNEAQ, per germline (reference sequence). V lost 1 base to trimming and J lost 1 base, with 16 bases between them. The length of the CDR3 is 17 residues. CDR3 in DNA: TGTGCCAGCAGCTTAGATTTTAGTTTGGGGGCGAACACTGAAGCTTTCTTT. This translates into CASSLDFSLGANTEAFF.

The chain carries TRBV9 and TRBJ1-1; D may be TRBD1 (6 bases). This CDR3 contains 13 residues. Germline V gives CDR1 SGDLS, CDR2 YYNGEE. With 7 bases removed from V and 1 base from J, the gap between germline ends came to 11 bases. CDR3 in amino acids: CASGGTSNTEAFF. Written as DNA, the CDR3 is TGTGCCAGCGGGGGCACCTCGAACACTGAAGCTTTCTTT. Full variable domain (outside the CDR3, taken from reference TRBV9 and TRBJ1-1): DSGVTQTPKHLITATGQRVTLRCSPRSGDLSVYWYQQSLDQGLQFLIQYYNGEERAKGNILERFSAQQFPDLHSELNLSSLELGDSALYFCASGGTSNTEAFFGQGTRLTVV.

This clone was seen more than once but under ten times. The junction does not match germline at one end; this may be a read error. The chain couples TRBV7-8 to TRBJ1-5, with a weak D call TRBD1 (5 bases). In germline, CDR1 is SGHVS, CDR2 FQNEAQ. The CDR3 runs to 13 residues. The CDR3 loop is CASSLGGRSPGNF. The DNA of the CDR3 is TGTGCCAGCAGCTTAGGGGGGAGGTCCCCCGGGAATTTT. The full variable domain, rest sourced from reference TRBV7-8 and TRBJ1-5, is GAGVSQSPRYKVAKRGQDVALRCDPISGHVSLFWYQQALGQGPEFLTYFQNEAQLDKSGLPSDRFFAERPEGSVSTLKIQRTQQEDSAVYLCASSLGGRSPGNFGDGTRLSIL.

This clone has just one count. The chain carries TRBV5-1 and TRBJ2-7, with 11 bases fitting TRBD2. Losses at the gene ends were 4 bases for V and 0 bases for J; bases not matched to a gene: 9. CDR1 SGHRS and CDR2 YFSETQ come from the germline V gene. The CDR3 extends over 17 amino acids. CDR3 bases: TGCGCCAGCAGCCCCCCCCGGACTAGCGGGTTCTCCTACGAGCAGTACTTC. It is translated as CASSPPRTSGFSYEQYF.

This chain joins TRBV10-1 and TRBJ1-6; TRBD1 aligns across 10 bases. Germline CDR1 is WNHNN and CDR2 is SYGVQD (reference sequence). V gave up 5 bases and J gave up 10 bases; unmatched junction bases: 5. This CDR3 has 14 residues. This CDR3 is CASSTGQGRSPLHF. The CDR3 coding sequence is TGCGCCAGCAGTACGGGACAGGGGAGATCACCCCTCCACTTT.

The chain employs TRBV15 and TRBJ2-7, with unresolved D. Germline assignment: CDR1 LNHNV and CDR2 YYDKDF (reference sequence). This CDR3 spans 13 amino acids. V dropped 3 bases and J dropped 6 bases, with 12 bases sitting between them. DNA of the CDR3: TGTGCCACCAGCAGGGGGTTTCGTGGCGAGCAGTACTTC. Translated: CATSRGFRGEQYF.

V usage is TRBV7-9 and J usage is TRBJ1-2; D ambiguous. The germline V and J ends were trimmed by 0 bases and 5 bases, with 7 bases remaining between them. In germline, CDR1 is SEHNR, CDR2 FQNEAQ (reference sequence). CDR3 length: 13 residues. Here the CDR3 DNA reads TGTGCCAGCAGCTTAGCTCGGGGATATGGCTACACCTTC. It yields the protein CASSLARGYGYTF.

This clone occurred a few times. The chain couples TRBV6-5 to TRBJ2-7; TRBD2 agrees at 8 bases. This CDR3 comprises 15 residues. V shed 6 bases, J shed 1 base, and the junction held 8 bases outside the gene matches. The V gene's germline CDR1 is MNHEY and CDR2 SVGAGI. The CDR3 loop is CASSPGGGLSYEQYF. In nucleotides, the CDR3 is TGTGCCAGCAGCCCCGGGGGGGGGCTGTCCTACGAGCAGTACTTC.

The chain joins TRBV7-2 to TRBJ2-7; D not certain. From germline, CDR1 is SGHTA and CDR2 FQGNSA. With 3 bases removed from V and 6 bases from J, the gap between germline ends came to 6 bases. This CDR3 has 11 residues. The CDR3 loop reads CASSLTIEQYF. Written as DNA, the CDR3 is TGTGCCAGCAGCTTGACAATCGAGCAGTACTTC.

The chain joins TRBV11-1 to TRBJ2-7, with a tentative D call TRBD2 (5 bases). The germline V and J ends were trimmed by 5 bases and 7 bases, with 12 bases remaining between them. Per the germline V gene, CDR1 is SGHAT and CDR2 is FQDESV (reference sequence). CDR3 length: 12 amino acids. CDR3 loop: CASSLGLGEQYF. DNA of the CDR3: TGTGCCAGCAGCCTTGGACTTGGAGAGCAGTACTTC.

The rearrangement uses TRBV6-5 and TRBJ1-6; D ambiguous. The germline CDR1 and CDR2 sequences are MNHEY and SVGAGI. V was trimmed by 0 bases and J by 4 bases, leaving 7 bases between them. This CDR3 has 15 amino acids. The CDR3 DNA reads TGTGCCAGCAGTTACTCAGGACGGTATAATTCACCCCTCCACTTT. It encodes CASSYSGRYNSPLHF.

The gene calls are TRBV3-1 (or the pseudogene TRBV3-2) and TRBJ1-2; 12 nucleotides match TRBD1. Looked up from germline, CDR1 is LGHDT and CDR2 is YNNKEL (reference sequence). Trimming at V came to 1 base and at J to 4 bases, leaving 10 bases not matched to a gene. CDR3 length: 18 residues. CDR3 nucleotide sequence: TGTGCCAGCAGCCAAGGCCCGGGACAGGGGGCGCGAGGCTATGGCTACACCTTC. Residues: CASSQGPGQGARGYGYTF.

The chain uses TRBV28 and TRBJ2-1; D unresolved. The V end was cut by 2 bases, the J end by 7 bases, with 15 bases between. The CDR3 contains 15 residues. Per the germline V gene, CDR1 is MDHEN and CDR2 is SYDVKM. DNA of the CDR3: TGTGCCAGCAGTTTAGCGTCCATGGCGCCAAATGAGCAGTTCTTC. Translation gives CASSLASMAPNEQFF.

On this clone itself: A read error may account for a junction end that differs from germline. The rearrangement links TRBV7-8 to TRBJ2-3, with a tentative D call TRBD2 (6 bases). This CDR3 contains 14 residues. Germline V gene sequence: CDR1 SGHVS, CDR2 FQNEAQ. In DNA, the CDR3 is TGTGCCAGCACCTTAGGACTATTCACAGATACGCAGTATTTT. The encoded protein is CASTLGLFTDTQYF.

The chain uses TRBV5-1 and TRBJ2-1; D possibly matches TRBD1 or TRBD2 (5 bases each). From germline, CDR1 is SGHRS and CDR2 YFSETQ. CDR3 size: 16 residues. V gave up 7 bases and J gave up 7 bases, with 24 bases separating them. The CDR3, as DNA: TGCGCCAGCGGGGGATTAGGCTCAAGGGATCGGAATGAGCAGTTCTTC. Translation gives CASGGLGSRDRNEQFF.

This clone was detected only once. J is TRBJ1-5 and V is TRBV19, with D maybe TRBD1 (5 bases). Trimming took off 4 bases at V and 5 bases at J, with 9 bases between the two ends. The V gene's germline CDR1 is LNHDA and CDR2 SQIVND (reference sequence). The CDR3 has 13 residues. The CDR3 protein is CASSRDGYQPQHF. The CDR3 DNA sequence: TGTGCCAGTAGTAGGGACGGTTATCAGCCCCAGCATTTT.

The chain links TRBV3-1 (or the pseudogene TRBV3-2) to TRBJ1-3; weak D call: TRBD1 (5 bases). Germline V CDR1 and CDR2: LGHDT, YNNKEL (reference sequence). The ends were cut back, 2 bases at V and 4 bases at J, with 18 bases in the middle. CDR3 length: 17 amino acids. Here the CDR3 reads CASSQTSRGGGGNTIYF. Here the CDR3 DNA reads TGTGCCAGCAGCCAAACTTCGCGCGGGGGAGGAGGAAACACCATATATTTT.

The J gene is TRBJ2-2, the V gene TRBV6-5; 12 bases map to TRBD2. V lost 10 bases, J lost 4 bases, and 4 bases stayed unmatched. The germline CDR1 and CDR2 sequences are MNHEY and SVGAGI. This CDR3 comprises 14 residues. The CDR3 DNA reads TGTGCCACCACTAGCGGGAGGAGCACCGGGGAGCTGTTTTTT. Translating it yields CATTSGRSTGELFF.

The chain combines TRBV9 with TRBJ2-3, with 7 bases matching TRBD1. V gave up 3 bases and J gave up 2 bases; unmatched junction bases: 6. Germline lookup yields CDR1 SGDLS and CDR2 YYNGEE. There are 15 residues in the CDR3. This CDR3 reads CASSAPGTATDTQYF. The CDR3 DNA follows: TGTGCCAGCAGCGCGCCCGGGACAGCCACAGATACGCAGTATTTT.

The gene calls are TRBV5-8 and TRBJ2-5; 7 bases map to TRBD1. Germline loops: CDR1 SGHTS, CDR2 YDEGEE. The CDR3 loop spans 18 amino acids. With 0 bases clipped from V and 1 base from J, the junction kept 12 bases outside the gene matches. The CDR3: CASSLALQGVPIQETQYF. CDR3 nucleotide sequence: TGTGCCAGCAGCTTGGCTCTTCAGGGGGTCCCCATCCAAGAGACCCAGTACTTC. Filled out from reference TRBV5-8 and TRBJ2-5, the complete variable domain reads EAGVTQSPTHLIKTRGQQATLRCSPISGHTSVYWYQQALGLGLQFLLWYDEGEERNRGNFPPRFSGRQFPNYSSELNVNALELEDSALYLCASSLALQGVPIQETQYFGPGTRLLVL.